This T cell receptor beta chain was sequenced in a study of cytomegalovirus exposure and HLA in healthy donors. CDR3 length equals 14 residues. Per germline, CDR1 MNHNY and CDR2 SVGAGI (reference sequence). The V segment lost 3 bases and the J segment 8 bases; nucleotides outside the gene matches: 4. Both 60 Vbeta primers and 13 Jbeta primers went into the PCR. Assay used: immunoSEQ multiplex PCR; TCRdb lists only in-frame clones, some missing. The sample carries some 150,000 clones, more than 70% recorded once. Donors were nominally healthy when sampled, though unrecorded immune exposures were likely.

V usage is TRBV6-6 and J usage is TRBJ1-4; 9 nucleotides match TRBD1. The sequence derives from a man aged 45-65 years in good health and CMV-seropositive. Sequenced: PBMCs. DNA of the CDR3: TGTGCCAGCAGTTATCCGACAGGGGGGGAAAAACTGTTTTTT. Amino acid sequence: CASSYPTGGEKLFF.